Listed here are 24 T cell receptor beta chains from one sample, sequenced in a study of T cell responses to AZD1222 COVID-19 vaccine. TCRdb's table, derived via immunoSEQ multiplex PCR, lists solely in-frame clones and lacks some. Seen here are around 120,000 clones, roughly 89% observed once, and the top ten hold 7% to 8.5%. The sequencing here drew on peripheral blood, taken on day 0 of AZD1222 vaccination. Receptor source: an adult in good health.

CDR3 in DNA: TGTGCCAGCTCACCAAGTGAAGAGACCCAGTACTTC. It codes for CASSPSEETQYF. The chain uses TRBV18 and TRBJ2-5; D gene unclear. Trimming pared 2 bases from V and 3 bases from J, leaving 4 bases between. The CDR3 sequence is 12 residues long. The V gene's germline CDR1 is KGHSH and CDR2 LQKENI.

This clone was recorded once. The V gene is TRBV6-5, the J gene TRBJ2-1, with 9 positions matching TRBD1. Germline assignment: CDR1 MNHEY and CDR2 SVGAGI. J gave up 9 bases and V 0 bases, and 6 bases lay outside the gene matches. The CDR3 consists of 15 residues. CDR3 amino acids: CASSYSGTGGGEQFF. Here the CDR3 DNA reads TGTGCCAGCAGTTACTCCGGAACAGGGGGCGGTGAGCAGTTCTTC.

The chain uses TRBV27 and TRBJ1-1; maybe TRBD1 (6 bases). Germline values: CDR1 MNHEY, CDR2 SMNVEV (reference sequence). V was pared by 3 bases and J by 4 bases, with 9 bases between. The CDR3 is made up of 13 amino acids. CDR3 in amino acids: CASSFRTATEAFF. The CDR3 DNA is TGTGCCAGCAGTTTCCGGACAGCCACTGAAGCTTTCTTT.

The CDR3 protein is CAWSWQGGNQPQHF. The CDR3 coding sequence is TGTGCCTGGAGTTGGCAGGGAGGCAATCAGCCCCAGCATTTT. V and J are TRBV30 and TRBJ1-5; weak D call: TRBD1 (5 bases). Germline CDR1 reads GTSNPN; CDR2 reads SVGIG (reference sequence). The length of the CDR3 is 14 residues. The V and J ends lost 2 bases and 2 bases respectively, with 10 bases between them.

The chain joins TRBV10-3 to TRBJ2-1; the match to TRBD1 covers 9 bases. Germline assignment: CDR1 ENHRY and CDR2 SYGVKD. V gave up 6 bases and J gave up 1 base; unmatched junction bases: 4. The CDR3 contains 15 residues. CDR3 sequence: CAIRDRGASYNEQFF. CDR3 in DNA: TGTGCCATCAGAGACAGGGGGGCATCCTACAATGAGCAGTTCTTC.

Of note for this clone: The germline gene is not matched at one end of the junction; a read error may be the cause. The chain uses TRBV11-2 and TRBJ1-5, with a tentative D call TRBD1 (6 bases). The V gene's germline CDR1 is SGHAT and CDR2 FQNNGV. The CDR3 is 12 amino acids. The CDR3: CASSGGKQPQHF. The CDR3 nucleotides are TGTGCCAGCAGCGGGGGCAAACAGCCCCAGCATTTT.

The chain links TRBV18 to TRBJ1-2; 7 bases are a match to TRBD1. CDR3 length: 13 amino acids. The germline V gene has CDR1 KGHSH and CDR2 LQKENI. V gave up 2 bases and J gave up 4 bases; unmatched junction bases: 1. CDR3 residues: CASSPGTAYGYTF. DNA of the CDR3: TGTGCCAGCTCACCAGGGACAGCCTATGGCTACACCTTC.

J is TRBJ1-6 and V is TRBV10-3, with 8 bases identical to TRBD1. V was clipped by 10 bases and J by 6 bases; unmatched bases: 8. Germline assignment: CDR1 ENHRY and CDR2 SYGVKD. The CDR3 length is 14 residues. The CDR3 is CATSGQGGNSPLHF. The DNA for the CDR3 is TGTGCCACCTCCGGACAGGGAGGTAATTCACCCCTCCACTTT.

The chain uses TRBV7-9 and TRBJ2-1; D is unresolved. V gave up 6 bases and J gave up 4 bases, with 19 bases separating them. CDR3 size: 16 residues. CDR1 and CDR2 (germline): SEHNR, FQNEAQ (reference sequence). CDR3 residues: CASSSSTAENYNEQFF. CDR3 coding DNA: TGTGCCAGCAGTTCTTCTACGGCGGAGAATTACAATGAGCAGTTCTTC.

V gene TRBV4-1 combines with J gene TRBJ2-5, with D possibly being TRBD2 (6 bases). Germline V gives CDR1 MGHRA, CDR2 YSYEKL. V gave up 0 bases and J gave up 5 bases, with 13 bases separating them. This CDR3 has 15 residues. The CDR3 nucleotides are TGCGCCAGCAGCCAAGATGGCGGGGCGGGGGAGACCCAGTACTTC. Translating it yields CASSQDGGAGETQYF.

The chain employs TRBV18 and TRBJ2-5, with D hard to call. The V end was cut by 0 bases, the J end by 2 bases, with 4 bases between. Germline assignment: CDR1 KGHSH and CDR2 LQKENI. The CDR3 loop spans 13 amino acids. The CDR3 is CASSPPGQETQYF. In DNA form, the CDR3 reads TGTGCCAGCTCACCACCAGGGCAAGAGACCCAGTACTTC.

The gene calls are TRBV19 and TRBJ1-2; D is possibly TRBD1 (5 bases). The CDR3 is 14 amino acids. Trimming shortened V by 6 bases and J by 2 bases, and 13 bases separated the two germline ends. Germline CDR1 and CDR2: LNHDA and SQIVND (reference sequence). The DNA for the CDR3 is TGTGCCAGTAGCCCGGCCGGGACCAACTATGGCTACACCTTC. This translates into CASSPAGTNYGYTF.

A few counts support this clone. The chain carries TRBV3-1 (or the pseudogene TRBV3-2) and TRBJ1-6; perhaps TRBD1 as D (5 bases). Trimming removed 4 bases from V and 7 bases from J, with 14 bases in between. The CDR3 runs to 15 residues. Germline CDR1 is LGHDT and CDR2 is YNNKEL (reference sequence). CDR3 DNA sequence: TGTGCCAGCAGCCCGGTCGGGGCAGGGAATTCACCCCTCCACTTT. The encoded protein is CASSPVGAGNSPLHF.

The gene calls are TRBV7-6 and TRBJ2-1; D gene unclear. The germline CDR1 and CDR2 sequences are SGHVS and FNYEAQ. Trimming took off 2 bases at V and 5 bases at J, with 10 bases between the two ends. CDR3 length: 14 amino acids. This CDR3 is CASSLSVSNNEQFF. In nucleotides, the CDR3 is TGTGCCAGCAGCTTATCGGTAAGCAACAATGAGCAGTTCTTC.

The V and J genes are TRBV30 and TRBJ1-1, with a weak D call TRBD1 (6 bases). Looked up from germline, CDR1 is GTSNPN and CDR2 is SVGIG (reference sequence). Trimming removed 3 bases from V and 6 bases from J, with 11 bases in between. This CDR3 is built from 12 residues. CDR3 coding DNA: TGTGCCTGGAGCTTACAGGGCGCTGAAGCTTTCTTT. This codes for CAWSLQGAEAFF. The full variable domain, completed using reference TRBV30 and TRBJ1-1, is SQTIHQWPATLVQPVGSPLSLECTVEGTSNPNLYWYRQAAGRGLQLLFYSVGIGQISSEVPQNLSASRPQDRQFILSSKKLLLSDSGFYLCAWSLQGAEAFFGQGTRLTVV.

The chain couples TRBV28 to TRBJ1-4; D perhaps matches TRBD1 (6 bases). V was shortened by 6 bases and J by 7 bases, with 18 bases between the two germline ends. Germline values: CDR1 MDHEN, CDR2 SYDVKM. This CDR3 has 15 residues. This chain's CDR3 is CASSLPGTRREKLFF. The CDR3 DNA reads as TGTGCCAGCAGCCTCCCAGGGACAAGACGTGAAAAACTGTTTTTT.

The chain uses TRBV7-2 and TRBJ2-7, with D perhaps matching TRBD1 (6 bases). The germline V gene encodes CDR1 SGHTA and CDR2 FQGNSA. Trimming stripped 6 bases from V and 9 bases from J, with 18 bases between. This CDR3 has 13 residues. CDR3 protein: CASSIPGIRGQYF. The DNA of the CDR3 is TGTGCCAGCAGTATTCCCGGGATCAGGGGGCAGTACTTC.

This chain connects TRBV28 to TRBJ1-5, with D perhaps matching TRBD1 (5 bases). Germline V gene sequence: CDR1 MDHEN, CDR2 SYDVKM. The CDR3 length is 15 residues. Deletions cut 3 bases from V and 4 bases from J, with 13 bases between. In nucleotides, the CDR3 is TGTGCCAGCAGTTTCTTGGGGGAGGGGAATCAGCCCCAGCATTTT. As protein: CASSFLGEGNQPQHF.

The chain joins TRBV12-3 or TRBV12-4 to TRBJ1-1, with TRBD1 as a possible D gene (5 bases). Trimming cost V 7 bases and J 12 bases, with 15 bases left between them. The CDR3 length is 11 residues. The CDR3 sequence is CASTERGGSFF. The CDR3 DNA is TGTGCCAGCACTGAACGCGGGGGGTCTTTCTTT.

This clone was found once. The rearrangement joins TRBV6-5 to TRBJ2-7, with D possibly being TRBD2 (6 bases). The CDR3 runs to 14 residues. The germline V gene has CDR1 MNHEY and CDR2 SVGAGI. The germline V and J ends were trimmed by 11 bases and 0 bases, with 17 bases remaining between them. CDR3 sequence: CAGEDSDSSYEQYF. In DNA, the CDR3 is TGTGCCGGGGAGGATAGCGATAGCTCCTACGAGCAGTACTTC.

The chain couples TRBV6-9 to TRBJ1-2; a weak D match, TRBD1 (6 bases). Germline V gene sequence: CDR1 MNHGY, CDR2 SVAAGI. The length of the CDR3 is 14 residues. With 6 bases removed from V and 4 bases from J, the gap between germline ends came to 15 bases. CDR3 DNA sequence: TGTGCCAGCAGACGGGGGGGCGTCAGCTATGGCTACACCTTC. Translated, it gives CASRRGGVSYGYTF.

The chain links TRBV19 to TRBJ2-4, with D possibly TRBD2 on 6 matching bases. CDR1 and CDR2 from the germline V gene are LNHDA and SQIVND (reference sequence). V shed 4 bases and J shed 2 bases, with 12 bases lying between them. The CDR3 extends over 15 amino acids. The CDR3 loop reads CASSTPGGSKNIQYF. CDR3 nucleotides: TGTGCCAGTAGTACTCCCGGGGGATCCAAAAACATTCAGTACTTC.

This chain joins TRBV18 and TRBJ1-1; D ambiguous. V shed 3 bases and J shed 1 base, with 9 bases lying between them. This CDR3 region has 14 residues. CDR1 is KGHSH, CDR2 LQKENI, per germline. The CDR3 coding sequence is TGTGCCAGCTCACCCTCGTCGGGGAACACTGAAGCTTTCTTT. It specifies CASSPSSGNTEAFF.

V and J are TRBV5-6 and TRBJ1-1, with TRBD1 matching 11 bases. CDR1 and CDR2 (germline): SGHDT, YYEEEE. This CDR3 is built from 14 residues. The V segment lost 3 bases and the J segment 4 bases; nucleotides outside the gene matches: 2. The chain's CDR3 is CASSWGTGGTEAFF. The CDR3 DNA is TGTGCCAGCAGCTGGGGGACAGGGGGCACTGAAGCTTTCTTT.